The 19 T cell receptor beta chains below come from one sample, sequenced in a study of shared clonotypes between healthy human individuals. Here immunoSEQ multiplex PCR was the method, and the copy in TCRdb shows in-frame clones only, minus some. The profile covers a few hundred thousand clones, with around 90% appearing a single time and roughly 17% taken by the ten largest. Sequenced input: memory CD8+ T cells sorted from blood. Subset defined: CD45RO+ cells pooled with CCR7-negative TemRA cells. The receptors here all came from a man younger than 30 in good health.

The chain employs TRBV21-1 and TRBJ2-7; TRBD2, the D gene given by the table, was not confirmed from the DNA. TRBV21-1 is annotated as a pseudogene. This CDR3 is built from 13 residues. This CDR3 reads CASSSRLAYEQYF. CDR3 in DNA: TGTGCCAGCAGCTCACGACTAGCCTACGAGCAGTACTTC.

This sequence joins TRBV7-8 and TRBJ2-7; 13 nucleotides match TRBD2. CDR3 length equals 22 residues. Trimming at V came to 4 bases and at J to 2 bases, leaving 23 bases not matched to a gene. Germline loops: CDR1 SGHVS, CDR2 FQNEAQ. The CDR3 loop reads CASSSGLAGVPVGTSGAYEQYF. The CDR3 nucleotides read TGTGCCAGCAGCTCAGGACTAGCGGGAGTTCCGGTAGGAACATCGGGCGCCTACGAGCAGTACTTC.

This clone was recorded only once. The chain uses TRBV11-2 and TRBJ2-1; D is undetermined. Per germline, CDR1 SGHAT and CDR2 FQNNGV. The germline V and J ends were trimmed by 1 base and 0 bases, with 13 bases remaining between them. There are 17 residues in the CDR3. The CDR3 spells CASSLGFEAYSYNEQFF. CDR3 sequence (DNA): TGTGCCAGCAGCTTAGGGTTCGAGGCCTACTCCTACAATGAGCAGTTCTTC.

This clone was picked up one time. This chain connects TRBV19 to TRBJ2-7; perhaps D is TRBD1 or TRBD2 (5 bases each). Trimming removed 5 bases from V and 7 bases from J, with 15 bases in between. This CDR3 is built from 13 residues. CDR1 and CDR2 (germline): LNHDA, SQIVND (reference sequence). CDR3 sequence reads: CASSPPGHHEQYF. The CDR3 DNA reads as TGTGCCAGTAGTCCCCCGGGGCACCATGAGCAGTACTTC. The full variable domain, with the rest looked up from reference TRBV19 and TRBJ2-7, is DGGITQSPKYLFRKEGQNVTLSCEQNLNHDAMYWYRQDPGQGLRLIYYSQIVNDFQKGDIAEGYSVSREKKESFPLTVTSAQKNPTAFYLCASSPPGHHEQYFGPGTRLTVT.

This clone was picked up a small number of times. The CDR3 DNA is TGTGCCAGCAGCCCTCCGGATCCTCGGGGCTATGGCTACACCTTC. Translating gives CASSPPDPRGYGYTF. The V and J genes are TRBV4-2 and TRBJ1-2, with D unclear. V lost 4 bases and J lost 4, with 16 bases in between. Looked up from germline, CDR1 is LGHNA and CDR2 is YNFKEQ. The CDR3 consists of 15 residues.

The chain links TRBV9 to TRBJ2-2, with D unresolved. From germline, CDR1 is SGDLS and CDR2 YYNGEE. The V gene lost 4 bases and the J gene lost 0 bases, with 13 bases spanning the gap. The CDR3 sequence is 16 residues long. Here the CDR3 reads CASSIRLLANTGELFF. Written as DNA, the CDR3 is TGTGCCAGCAGCATCCGACTCCTCGCGAACACCGGGGAGCTGTTTTTT.

The V and J genes are TRBV27 and TRBJ2-1, with no clear D. CDR1 is MNHEY and CDR2 is SMNVEV in the germline V gene (reference sequence). CDR3 length equals 13 residues. V lost 0 bases, J lost 6 bases, and 6 bases lay in between. CDR3 sequence (DNA): TGTGCCAGCAGTTTATCCGTACGCAATGAGCAGTTCTTC. This gives the protein CASSLSVRNEQFF.

This clone was seen many times. This chain links TRBV7-9 with TRBJ1-2; no reliable D call. The CDR3 runs 13 residues. The V end lost 1 base, the J end lost 6 bases, and 9 bases lay between the germline ends. CDR1 is SEHNR, CDR2 FQNEAQ, per germline (reference sequence). The CDR3 DNA is TGTGCCAGCAGCTTAGTGACGGCAGATGGCTACACCTTC. Translation: CASSLVTADGYTF.

This clone was found once. The chain uses TRBV4-1 and TRBJ2-2, with 9 bases fitting TRBD2. The CDR3 spans 17 residues. V was clipped by 4 bases and J by 1 base; unmatched bases: 7. Germline V lookup: CDR1 MGHRA, CDR2 YSYEKL. In DNA, the CDR3 is TGCGCCAGCAGCCTCATAGCGGGGGCCGAGAACACCGGGGAGCTGTTTTTT. Amino acid sequence: CASSLIAGAENTGELFF.

The CDR3 DNA reads as TGTGCCAGCACCGGTTCCGGGACGGGGGAGGAGGCTTTCTTT. Translated, it gives CASTGSGTGEEAFF. This rearrangement joins TRBV27 to TRBJ1-1; a weak D match, TRBD1 (5 bases). V dropped 7 bases and J dropped 11 bases, with 23 bases sitting between them. Germline-derived CDR1 and CDR2 are MNHEY and SMNVEV (reference sequence). The CDR3 length is 14 residues.

This clone was counted at least ten times. The chain employs TRBV7-9 and TRBJ2-7; 12 positions agree with TRBD2. The CDR3 contains 15 residues. V shed 6 bases and J 6 bases; nucleotides not matched to a gene: 9. CDR1 SEHNR and CDR2 FQNEAQ come from the germline V gene (reference sequence). CDR3 coding DNA: TGTGCCAGCAGACCTAGACTAGCGGGGGAGACCGAGCAGTACTTC. It yields the protein CASRPRLAGETEQYF.

The chain joins TRBV7-8 to TRBJ2-3; 10 bases align to TRBD1. The V gene end was trimmed by 5 bases and the J gene end by 5 bases; junction bases not matched to a gene: 13. This CDR3 has 17 amino acids. CDR1 SGHVS and CDR2 FQNEAQ come from the germline V gene. The CDR3 loop is CASSHHAGTGVIDTQYF. CDR3 in DNA: TGTGCCAGCAGCCATCACGCCGGGACAGGGGTTATAGATACGCAGTATTTT.

The rearrangement links TRBV7-8 to TRBJ1-2, with a weak D call TRBD1 (5 bases). This CDR3 has 13 residues. Trimming shortened V by 6 bases and J by 7 bases, and 15 bases separated the two germline ends. CDR1 is SGHVS, CDR2 FQNEAQ, per germline. CDR3 bases: TGTGCCAGCAGGGGGCCGGAGTTTCCTGGCTACACCTTC. This gives the protein CASRGPEFPGYTF.

This clone was counted a few times. The rearrangement links TRBV2 to TRBJ2-2; 7 nucleotides agree with TRBD2. From germline, CDR1 is SNHLY and CDR2 FYNNEI. The CDR3 totals 16 residues. Trimming removed 6 bases from V and 3 bases from J; junction bases left unmatched: 10. CDR3 loop: CASSSLGDYYTGELFF. CDR3 DNA sequence: TGTGCCAGCAGCTCCCTGGGGGACTATTACACCGGGGAGCTGTTTTTT.

The rearrangement uses TRBV2 and TRBJ2-5, with a weak D call TRBD2 (6 bases). The CDR3 has 14 amino acids. V was cut by 5 bases and J by 4 bases, with 14 bases left in between. Germline-derived CDR1 and CDR2 are SNHLY and FYNNEI. CDR3 nucleotide sequence: TGTGCCAGCAGTACGGGGGTTGGAACAGAGACCCAGTACTTC. It specifies CASSTGVGTETQYF.

The gene calls are TRBV2 and TRBJ2-7; D gene uncertain. The CDR3 length is 14 residues. The V gene's germline CDR1 is SNHLY and CDR2 FYNNEI. V lost 1 base and J lost 0, with 7 bases in between. DNA for the CDR3: TGTGCCAGCAGTGAAGGTCCCTACTCCTACGAGCAGTACTTC. Protein product: CASSEGPYSYEQYF.

J is TRBJ2-5 and V is TRBV27; 11 nucleotides align to TRBD2. J lost 0 bases, V lost 5 bases, and 5 bases had no gene match. This CDR3 spans 16 amino acids. CDR1 and CDR2 (germline): MNHEY, SMNVEV (reference sequence). The CDR3 region is CASSPLAGANQETQYF. CDR3 sequence (DNA): TGTGCCAGCAGTCCACTAGCGGGGGCCAACCAAGAGACCCAGTACTTC.

This chain connects TRBV6-6 to TRBJ2-3; D not certain. Germline V gives CDR1 MNHNY, CDR2 SVGAGI (reference sequence). This CDR3 comprises 11 residues. Between the trimmed V and J ends, which lost 7 bases and 5 bases, there was a span of 7 bases. The CDR3 loop reads CASISGDTQYF. CDR3 DNA sequence: TGTGCCAGCATTTCGGGAGATACGCAGTATTTT.

The chain links TRBV4-1 to TRBJ2-2, with D possibly TRBD2 on 5 matching bases. The germline gives CDR1 MGHRA, CDR2 YSYEKL. The germline V and J ends were trimmed by 2 bases and 3 bases, with 10 bases remaining between them. The CDR3 loop spans 15 amino acids. CDR3 coding DNA: TGCGCCAGCAGCCAACCGGGGTGGGACACCGGGGAGCTGTTTTTT. This sequence encodes CASSQPGWDTGELFF.